The sequence of this T cell receptor (beta chain) was determined in a study of beta chain features in type 1 diabetes. This clone was observed a few times. The CDR3 runs to 14 residues. The ends were cut back, 5 bases at V and 5 bases at J, with 14 bases in the middle. Germline-derived CDR1 and CDR2 are MNHNS and SASEGT. The study reverse transcribed the entire isolated RNA, so it sequenced expressed TCRB transcripts. Measured with immunoSEQ multiplex PCR; TCRdb has only the in-frame clones, and not every one. The sample lists about 320,000 clones, around 15% occurring once. The chain is built from TRBV6-1 and TRBJ2-3; perhaps TRBD1 as D (8 bases). Input material: central memory CD4+ T cells from blood. This clonotype was sampled from a young man in good health. CDR3 sequence (DNA): TGTGCCAGCAGTTCCCACAGGGGGGGAGATACGCAGTATTTT. Its translation is CASSSHRGGDTQYF.